The next 30 T cell receptor beta chains were all read from a single sample in a study of identical twins. MiXCR was run by TCRdb on the 5' RACE reads, yielding one entry per CDR3 protein. The profile covers 500,000 to 600,000 distinct CDR3 sequences, with 22% appearing a single time and roughly 0.91% taken by the ten largest. The same sample was also used in a study of T cells expressing NK-cell markers.

The sequenced sample consisted of CD4+ T cells sorted from blood. The receptors were gathered from a woman under 30 in good health.

The CDR3 loop reads CASSPDRARGEQYF. In DNA form, the CDR3 reads TGTGCCAGCTCACCAGACCGGGCCCGAGGCGAGCAGTACTTC. The rearrangement uses TRBV18 and TRBJ2-7; no firm D call. Trimming pared 2 bases from V and 6 bases from J, leaving 14 bases between. In germline, CDR1 is KGHSH, CDR2 LQKENI. The CDR3 is made up of 14 amino acids. The whole variable domain, remainder taken from reference TRBV18 and TRBJ2-7, is NAGVMQNPRHLVRRRGQEARLRCSPMKGHSHVYWYRQLPEEGLKFMVYLQKENIIDESGMPKERFSAEFPKEGPSILRIQQVVRGDSAAYFCASSPDRARGEQYFGPGTRLTVT.

Here the CDR3 DNA reads TGCAGTGCTCGGCTAGCGGGAGTCAGTTGGTGGGCCACATCGAGAGAGACCCAGTACTTC. This translates into CSARLAGVSWWATSRETQYF. This chain connects TRBV20-1 to TRBJ2-5; 10 nucleotides align to TRBD2. Germline V gene data show CDR1 as DFQATT and CDR2 as SNEGSKA (reference sequence). V was pared by 5 bases and J by 4 bases, with 25 bases of the junction left unmatched. The CDR3 extends over 20 amino acids.

This chain joins TRBV6-1 and TRBJ2-7; 7 nucleotides align to TRBD2. The CDR3 consists of 14 residues. Trimming at V came to 6 bases and at J to 2 bases, leaving 7 bases not matched to a gene. CDR1 is MNHNS and CDR2 is SASEGT in the germline V gene. CDR3 residues: CASSDFGGTYEQYF. The CDR3, as DNA: TGTGCCAGCAGCGACTTCGGGGGGACCTACGAGCAGTACTTC.

The chain uses TRBV6-2 or TRBV6-3 and TRBJ2-5; D is uncertain. The CDR3 sequence is 15 residues long. The V gene's germline CDR1 is MNHEY and CDR2 SVGEGT. Trimming removed 7 bases at V and 5 bases at J, with 20 bases between. The CDR3 spells CASTDGRTDRETQYF. For the CDR3, the DNA is TGTGCCAGCACGGACGGACGGACGGATCGGGAGACCCAGTACTTC.

This clonotype was seen a handful of times. V usage is TRBV7-2 and J usage is TRBJ1-2, with TRBD1 identical over 7 bases. Germline V gene lookup returns CDR1 SGHTA and CDR2 FQGNSA. There are 14 residues in the CDR3. The V segment lost 7 bases and the J segment 3 bases; nucleotides outside the gene matches: 8. The CDR3 reads CASNRDSSHYGYTF. The CDR3, as DNA: TGTGCCAGCAACCGGGACAGCTCTCACTATGGCTACACCTTC.

This rearrangement joins TRBV18 to TRBJ2-3; 7 nucleotides match TRBD1. Germline V gene data show CDR1 as KGHSH and CDR2 as LQKENI. This CDR3 region has 16 residues. With V trimmed by 3 bases and J by 0 bases, 6 bases remained unmatched. CDR3 in amino acids: CASSPSGQISTDTQYF. CDR3 bases: TGTGCCAGCTCACCTTCGGGACAGATTAGCACAGATACGCAGTATTTT.

Of note for this clonotype: One end of the junction fails to match germline, which may point to a read error. The V call is TRBV6-5, the J call TRBJ1-2; D remains ambiguous. The CDR3 is 15 amino acids. The germline V gene encodes CDR1 MNHEY and CDR2 SVGAGI. In DNA form, the CDR3 reads TGTGCCAGCAGTTACTCGGGGTCCTACTTCTATGGTTACACCTTC. It specifies CASSYSGSYFYGYTF.

This clonotype was seen a few times. The genes are TRBV20-1 and TRBJ2-3; TRBD2 aligns across 9 bases. CDR1 and CDR2 from the germline V gene are DFQATT and SNEGSKA (reference sequence). After removal of 7 bases from V and 9 bases from J, the junction contained 11 bases not matched to a gene. The CDR3 has 13 amino acids. The CDR3 DNA reads TGCAGTGTCTACTTAGCGGGAGTTGTAACGCAGTATTTT. Translation: CSVYLAGVVTQYF.

The V gene is TRBV3-1, the J gene TRBJ2-7; D possibly corresponds to TRBD2 (5 bases). The V gene's germline CDR1 is LGHDT and CDR2 YNNKEL (reference sequence). The CDR3 runs 17 residues. V gave up 4 bases and J gave up 1 base, with 20 bases separating them. CDR3 DNA sequence: TGTGCCAGCAGCCCCCCCGGGGTCTCCGGGATGTCCTACGAGCAGTACTTC. Protein: CASSPPGVSGMSYEQYF.

This clonotype was counted a few times. The V gene is TRBV5-1, the J gene TRBJ2-7; 7 nucleotides match TRBD1. This CDR3 is built from 14 residues. Losses at the gene ends were 3 bases for V and 2 bases for J; bases not matched to a gene: 5. Per germline, CDR1 SGHRS and CDR2 YFSETQ. The DNA of the CDR3 is TGCGCCAGCAGCTCAGGACAGGCGACCTACGAGCAGTACTTC. Encoded protein: CASSSGQATYEQYF.

The V and J genes are TRBV29-1 and TRBJ2-1, with 9 nucleotides matching TRBD2. Germline CDR1 is SQVTM and CDR2 is ANQGSEA. The J segment lost 0 bases and the V segment lost 8 bases, leaving 8 bases of the junction unmatched. This CDR3 region has 15 residues. CDR3 protein: CSTPGLADSYNEQFF. CDR3 bases: TGCAGCACCCCGGGACTAGCTGACTCCTACAATGAGCAGTTCTTC.

This clonotype was seen a few times. The chain combines TRBV9 with TRBJ2-3, with D perhaps TRBD1 (6 bases). Germline V lookup: CDR1 SGDLS, CDR2 YYNGEE. V gave up 0 bases and J gave up 0 bases, with 11 bases separating them. This CDR3 contains 16 residues. CDR3: CASSVEVGTSTDTQYF. The DNA for the CDR3 is TGTGCCAGCAGCGTAGAGGTGGGGACAAGCACAGATACGCAGTATTTT.

This clonotype showed up just a few times. The chain links TRBV18 to TRBJ2-1; 9 nucleotides line up with TRBD1. Germline V gene lookup returns CDR1 KGHSH and CDR2 LQKENI. The CDR3 runs 14 residues. The J segment lost 7 bases and the V segment lost 2 bases, leaving 3 bases of the junction unmatched. The CDR3 here is CASSPGTGFNEQFF. The CDR3 DNA sequence: TGTGCCAGCTCACCAGGGACAGGGTTTAATGAGCAGTTCTTC.

The chain links TRBV20-1 to TRBJ2-3; D possibly corresponds to TRBD2 (6 bases). Deletions cut 3 bases from V and 2 bases from J, with 12 bases between. Germline V CDR1 and CDR2: DFQATT, SNEGSKA (reference sequence). The CDR3 is 14 residues long. The CDR3 loop is CSARGTGDTDTQYF. For the CDR3, the DNA is TGCAGTGCTAGGGGAACGGGGGACACAGATACGCAGTATTTT.

In its sample, this clonotype was seen a few times. The chain carries TRBV11-2 and TRBJ2-5, with D tentatively TRBD2 (5 bases). V was trimmed by 2 bases and J by 2 bases, leaving 9 bases between them. Germline V gene lookup returns CDR1 SGHAT and CDR2 FQNNGV. The length of the CDR3 is 14 residues. CDR3 sequence reads: CASSLWTGQETQYF. Written as DNA, the CDR3 is TGTGCCAGCAGCTTATGGACGGGACAAGAGACCCAGTACTTC. The full variable domain, with the rest looked up from reference TRBV11-2 and TRBJ2-5, is EAGVAQSPRYKIIEKRQSVAFWCNPISGHATLYWYQQILGQGPKLLIQFQNNGVVDDSQLPKDRFSAERLKGVDSTLKIQPAKLEDSAVYLCASSLWTGQETQYFGPGTRLLVL.

At least ten counts were recorded for this clonotype. The CDR3 DNA follows: TGCAGCGTTAGCAGCTCCTACGAGCAGTACTTC. Translating gives CSVSSSYEQYF. V is TRBV29-1 and J is TRBJ2-7; the D is unclear. Germline V CDR1 and CDR2: SQVTM, ANQGSEA. The CDR3 sequence is 11 residues long. Trimming pared 5 bases from V and 0 bases from J, leaving 5 bases between.

This clonotype was detected only a few times. The J gene is TRBJ2-5, the V gene TRBV4-3, with TRBD2 as a possible D gene (5 bases). The CDR3 loop spans 12 amino acids. The germline CDR1 and CDR2 sequences are LGHNA and YSLEER. V lost 6 bases and J lost 4, with 9 bases in between. The DNA of the CDR3 is TGCGCCAGCAGTGGACGGGGAGAGACCCAGTACTTC. Translating gives CASSGRGETQYF.

This clonotype was seen a handful of times. The chain employs TRBV7-3 and TRBJ2-7; a possible D gene is TRBD2 (6 bases). There are 13 residues in the CDR3. Trimming took off 2 bases at V and 6 bases at J, with 11 bases between the two ends. Per the germline V gene, CDR1 is SGHTA and CDR2 is FQGTGA. CDR3 protein: CASSLVPGGEQYF. The CDR3 DNA follows: TGTGCCAGCAGCTTAGTACCCGGGGGCGAGCAGTACTTC. Full variable domain (rest looked up from reference TRBV7-3 and TRBJ2-7): GAGVSQTPSNKVTEKGKYVELRCDPISGHTALYWYRQSLGQGPEFLIYFQGTGAADDSGLPNDRFFAVRPEGSVSTLKIQRTERGDSAVYLCASSLVPGGEQYFGPGTRLTVT.

This clonotype showed up many times. This chain links TRBV20-1 with TRBJ2-1; perhaps TRBD2 as D (5 bases). V lost 5 bases, J lost 6 bases, and 14 bases lay in between. The CDR3 extends over 13 amino acids. Looked up from germline, CDR1 is DFQATT and CDR2 is SNEGSKA (reference sequence). This chain's CDR3 is CSARGLTLNEQFF. The CDR3 nucleotides read TGCAGTGCTCGCGGGCTTACCCTCAATGAGCAGTTCTTC.

This clonotype turned up a few times. The J gene is TRBJ2-7, the V gene TRBV20-1; 11 positions match TRBD1. CDR3 size: 14 residues. CDR1 and CDR2 (germline): DFQATT, SNEGSKA (reference sequence). V lost 0 bases, J lost 4 bases, and 2 bases stayed unmatched. In DNA form, the CDR3 reads TGCAGTGCTAGAGAGGGGACAGGGGGGTACGAGCAGTACTTC. This translates into CSAREGTGGYEQYF.

This clonotype was picked up a small number of times. The genes are TRBV9 and TRBJ1-5, with 8 bases fitting TRBD1. V trimming: 0 bases; J trimming: 6 bases; junction bases outside the gene matches: 5. Germline CDR1 reads SGDLS; CDR2 reads YYNGEE. The CDR3 contains 15 residues. The CDR3 DNA follows: TGTGCCAGCAGCGTAGAAGCAGGGGGCGTTCAGCCCCAGCATTTT. Protein: CASSVEAGGVQPQHF.

The table lists this clonotype with a count of one. V and J are TRBV2 and TRBJ1-5; TRBD1 is a possible D gene (6 bases). The V end lost 6 bases, the J end lost 0 bases, and 12 bases lay between the germline ends. From germline, CDR1 is SNHLY and CDR2 FYNNEI. CDR3 length equals 15 residues. CDR3 residues: CASRATGNSNQPQHF. For the CDR3, the DNA is TGTGCCAGCAGGGCTACAGGGAATAGCAATCAGCCCCAGCATTTT.

The chain recombines TRBV7-7 with TRBJ2-2; D gene ambiguous. Looked up from germline, CDR1 is SSHAT and CDR2 is FNYEAQ (reference sequence). CDR3 length: 11 amino acids. CDR3 DNA: TGTGCTAAGGGAAACACCGGGGAGCTGTTTTTT. It yields the protein CAKGNTGELFF. Drawing the rest from reference TRBV7-7 and TRBJ2-2, the complete variable domain is GAGVSQSPRYKVTKRGQDVTLRCDPISSHATLYWYQQALGQGPEFLTYFNYEAQPDKSGLPSDRFSAERPEGSISTLTIQRTEQRDSAMYRCAKGNTGELFFGEGSRLTVL.

The chain couples TRBV29-1 to TRBJ1-2; tentatively, D is TRBD1 (5 bases). V was shortened by 1 base and J by 4 bases, with 16 bases between the two germline ends. Germline CDR1 and CDR2: SQVTM and ANQGSEA. The CDR3 is 15 amino acids. The CDR3 protein is CSVEVIQASVYGYTF. The DNA for the CDR3 is TGCAGCGTTGAAGTGATACAGGCTTCCGTCTATGGCTACACCTTC.

This clonotype was counted many times. This sequence joins TRBV25-1 and TRBJ1-2; D is uncertain. Germline CDR1 reads MGHDK; CDR2 reads SYGVNS. V lost 2 bases to trimming and J lost 4 bases, with 8 bases between them. CDR3 length: 13 residues. The CDR3 is CASSENTAYGYTF. DNA of the CDR3: TGTGCCAGCAGTGAAAATACGGCCTATGGCTACACCTTC.

The rearrangement links TRBV20-1 to TRBJ2-1, with D unresolved. V lost 5 bases to trimming and J lost 8 bases, with 16 bases between them. The germline V gene has CDR1 DFQATT and CDR2 SNEGSKA (reference sequence). This CDR3 contains 13 residues. In DNA form, the CDR3 reads TGCAGTGCTGCCCCGGCTGCGGAGTATGAGCAGTTCTTC. Its protein is CSAAPAAEYEQFF.

The chain uses TRBV20-1 and TRBJ1-1, with 9 bases lining up with TRBD1. The CDR3 covers 15 residues. Germline values: CDR1 DFQATT, CDR2 SNEGSKA (reference sequence). Unmatched junction bases numbered 6, after V lost 3 bases and J lost 1 base. The CDR3 region has the DNA TGCAGTGCTAGGGGACAGGGTGGGGAGAACACTGAAGCTTTCTTT. Protein product: CSARGQGGENTEAFF.

V gene TRBV29-1 combines with J gene TRBJ2-3, with D possibly TRBD1 on 5 matching bases. Germline lookup yields CDR1 SQVTM and CDR2 ANQGSEA. There are 18 residues in the CDR3. Here the CDR3 reads CSITNRRQRPSRTDTQYF. The CDR3 DNA is TGCAGTATCACCAACCGCCGACAGCGCCCATCCCGCACAGATACGCAGTATTTT.

The sample holds a few counts of this clonotype. The chain has TRBV5-1 and TRBJ1-1; TRBD1 is a possible D gene (5 bases). The V gene's germline CDR1 is SGHRS and CDR2 YFSETQ. V gave up 1 base and J gave up 5 bases, with 9 bases separating them. The CDR3 has 13 residues. Here the CDR3 reads CASSLPAGTEAFF. The CDR3 DNA follows: TGCGCCAGCAGCTTGCCAGCAGGGACTGAAGCTTTCTTT.

This clonotype has a handful of counts. This chain uses TRBV20-1 with TRBJ1-2, with 7 bases matching TRBD1. Germline lookup yields CDR1 DFQATT and CDR2 SNEGSKA (reference sequence). The CDR3 spans 15 residues. V was pared by 5 bases and J by 0 bases, with 9 bases of the junction left unmatched. DNA of the CDR3: TGCAGTGCTTACTTAGGACAGGAATCTAACTATGGCTACACCTTC. It is translated as CSAYLGQESNYGYTF.